This TCR beta chain was captured by sequencing in a study of neoadjuvant nivolumab and ipilimumab in lung cancer (dated by TCRdb to 2018 to 2020). Context from the whole study: In the NEOSTAR trial, nivolumab was administered intravenously at 3 mg/kg on days 1, 15 and 29, and the combination arm also received ipilimumab 1 mg/kg on day 1 only. TCR repertoires in pretherapy (baseline) peripheral blood were compared with TCR repertoires in tumors resected at surgery after neoadjuvant immune checkpoint blockade. The primary endpoint of the trial was the rate of major pathologic response (MPR) in the intention-to-treat population of each study arm. Seven patients had matched pretherapy and resected tumor pairs analyzed, with four treated with nivolumab and three with nivolumab plus ipilimumab. Of the approximately 46 patients with operable NSCLC treated in the trial, approximately 23 were randomized to nivolumab monotherapy and some 21 to nivolumab plus ipilimumab. Broader findings and caveats from the paper: TCR richness and clonality were greater in resected tumors than in tumor-adjacent uninvolved lung, and increases were seen in more dual-therapy-treated tumors. From pretherapy to surgery, increases in tumor T-cell richness and clonality were observed in three of three dual-therapy tumors but in only two of four nivolumab-treated tumors. There was no significant correlation between TCR clonality and pathologic tumor regression, and just a single major-pathologic-response sample was available for the clonality-regression analysis. A positive correlation was observed between pretherapy blood TCR richness and richness in tumors resected after neoadjuvant therapy (Spearman R ~ 0.85). TCR sequencing was performed in a small number of samples.

Library prep was done by the immunoSEQ multiplex PCR assay. On the authors' methods: Repertoires were summarized in terms of richness and clonality, and significantly expanded and contracted clones between pre- and post-therapy samples were identified. TCRdb took this table from immuneACCESS and kept in-frame rearrangements with V and J called. Such tables lack part of the clones; where checked against another copy, unresolved V genes explain under half of the gap, and the rest is unexplained. D and trimming were read from the DNA, whereas the V and J calls and clone size are those reported in that table. In this sample the table shows roughly 28,000 clones, under 85% of which occur a single time. The ten largest clonotypes hold 5% to 6% of the sample. Looking up the germline V gene yields CDR1 SGHVS and CDR2 FNYEAQ. At the junction V is shortened by 0 bases and J by 5 bases; bases outside the gene matches: 6. From cysteine to phenylalanine, the CDR3 is 15 amino acids long. The sequence is cut down to CDR3 DNA, 45 bases in frame from base 1.

Turning to this clone: The antigen it binds to is not known. No much larger clonotype is one base removed from it; base qualities were not supplied.

What the time point label conveys for this sample: at surgical resection after neoadjuvant nivolumab +/- ipilimumab. The samples were taken from NEOSTAR, a phase 2 randomized trial in operable NSCLC that tested neoadjuvant nivolumab or nivolumab plus ipilimumab, followed by surgery. The material sequenced was tumor tissue, taken after neoadjuvant nivolumab, alone or with ipilimumab, at or shortly before surgery. This clonotype originated in an adult with non-small cell lung cancer. The chain couples TRBV7-6 to TRBJ2-5, and 7 bases in between align with TRBD1. The CDR3 in this case is CASSLAGGLWETQYF. At the DNA level, the sequence is TGTGCCAGCAGCTTAGCAGGGGGCTTGTGGGAGACCCAGTACTTC.